This TCR beta chain originates from a study of Graves' ophthalmopathy and Graves' hyperthyroidism. TCR beta CDR3 regions were amplified from RNA transcripts. First-round RT-PCR with HTBI primers preceded a second-round multiplex PCR. From the multiplex PCR reads, TCRdb called clonotypes with MiXCR, one entry per CDR3 protein. Among some 400,000 distinct CDR3 sequences listed, about 16% were seen once. This clonotype was detected many times. Its specificity is unknown. Broader study findings: Ophthalmopathy cases were distinguished from stable hyperthyroidism by a 13-signature model, reaching 85% to 90% sensitivity and around 80% specificity.

The CDR3 is 12 amino acids. The V and J ends lost 0 bases and 13 bases respectively, with 10 bases between them. Germline-derived CDR1 and CDR2 are DFQATT and SNEGSKA (reference sequence). Ophthalmopathy donors showed moderate-to-severe activity, CAS ≥3, NOSPECS ≥4 and a duration under 3 months. Excluded: other autoimmune disease, uncontrolled infection, pregnancy or lactation. PBMCs originated in approximately 9.2 ml of fresh peripheral blood. The specimen was peripheral blood. The sequence came from a woman between 18 and 29 years old with Graves' ophthalmopathy. The rearrangement joins TRBV20-1 to TRBJ1-6, with D unclear. The CDR3 DNA follows: TGCAGTGCTAGAGATCTTCTGATGCCCCTCCACTTT. Its translation is CSARDLLMPLHF.